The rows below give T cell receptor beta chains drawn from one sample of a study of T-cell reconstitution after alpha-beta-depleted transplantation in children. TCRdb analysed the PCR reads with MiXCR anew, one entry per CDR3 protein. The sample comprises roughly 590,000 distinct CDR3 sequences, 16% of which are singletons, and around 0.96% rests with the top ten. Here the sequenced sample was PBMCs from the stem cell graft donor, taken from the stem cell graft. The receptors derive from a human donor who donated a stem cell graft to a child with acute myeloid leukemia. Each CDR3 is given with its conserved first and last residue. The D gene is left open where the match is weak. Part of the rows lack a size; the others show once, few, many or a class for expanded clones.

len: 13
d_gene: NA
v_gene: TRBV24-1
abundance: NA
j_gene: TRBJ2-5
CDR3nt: TGTGCCACCAGTGATTCGGTAGAAGAGACCCAGTACTTC
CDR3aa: CATSDSVEETQYF

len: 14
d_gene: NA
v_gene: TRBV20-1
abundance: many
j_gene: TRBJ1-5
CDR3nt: TGCAGTGCTAGAGGGCTCCCCGAGGCGGGGGCCCAGCATTTT
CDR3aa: CSARGLPEAGAQHF

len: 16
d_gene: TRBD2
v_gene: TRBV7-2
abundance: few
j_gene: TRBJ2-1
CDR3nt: TGTGCCAGCAGCCCACTAGCGGGGGGGCACTACAATGAGCAGTTCTTC
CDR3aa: CASSPLAGGHYNEQFF

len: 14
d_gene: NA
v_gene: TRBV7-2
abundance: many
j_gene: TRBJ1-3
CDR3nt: TGTGCCAGCAGCTACCTCGAGACTGGAAACACCATATATTTT
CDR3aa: CASSYLETGNTIYF

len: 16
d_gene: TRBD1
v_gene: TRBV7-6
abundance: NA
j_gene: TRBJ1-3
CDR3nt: TGTGCCAGCAGCGCCCTGACAGGGGATACTGGAAACACCATATATTTT
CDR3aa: CASSALTGDTGNTIYF

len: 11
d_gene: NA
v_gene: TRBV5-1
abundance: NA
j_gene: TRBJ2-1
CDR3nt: TGCGCCAGCAGCTTGGGTAAAGAGCAGTTCTTC
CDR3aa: CASSLGKEQFF

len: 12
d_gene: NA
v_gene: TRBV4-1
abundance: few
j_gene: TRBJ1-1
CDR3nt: TGCGCCAGCAGCCAACCCGGGCTGGACGCTTTCTTT
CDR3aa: CASSQPGLDAFF

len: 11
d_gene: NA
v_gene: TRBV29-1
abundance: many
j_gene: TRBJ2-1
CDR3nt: TGCAGCGTTGGGACCTCTAGAGAGCAGTTCTTC
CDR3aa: CSVGTSREQFF

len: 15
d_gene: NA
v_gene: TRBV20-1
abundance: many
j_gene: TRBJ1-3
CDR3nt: TGCAGTGCTAGAGCCGAACCTCTCTCTGGAAACACCATATATTTT
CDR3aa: CSARAEPLSGNTIYF

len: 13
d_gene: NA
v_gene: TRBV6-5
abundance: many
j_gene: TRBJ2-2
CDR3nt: TGTGCCAGCAGTTCTTTAACGACCGGGGAGCTGTTTTTT
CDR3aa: CASSSLTTGELFF

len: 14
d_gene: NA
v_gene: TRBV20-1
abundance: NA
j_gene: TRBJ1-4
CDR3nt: TGCAGTGCTAGAGATCGGACGGTTTTTGAAAAACTGTTTTTT
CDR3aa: CSARDRTVFEKLFF

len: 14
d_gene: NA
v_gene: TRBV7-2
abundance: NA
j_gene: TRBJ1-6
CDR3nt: TGTGCCAGCAGCTTGGCCAGGAGGTCTTCACCCCTCCACTTT
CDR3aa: CASSLARRSSPLHF

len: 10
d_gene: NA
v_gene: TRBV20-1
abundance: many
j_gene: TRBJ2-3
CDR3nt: TGCAGTGCTTTTCCAGATACGCAGTATTTT
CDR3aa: CSAFPDTQYF

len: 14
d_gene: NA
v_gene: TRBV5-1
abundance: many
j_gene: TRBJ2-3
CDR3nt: TGCGCCAGCAGCTTGGATCGGGGTCGAGATACGCAGTATTTT
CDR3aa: CASSLDRGRDTQYF

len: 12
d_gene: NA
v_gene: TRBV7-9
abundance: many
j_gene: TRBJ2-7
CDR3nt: TGTGCCAGCAGCTTATTTGGGACCGAGCAGTACTTC
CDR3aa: CASSLFGTEQYF

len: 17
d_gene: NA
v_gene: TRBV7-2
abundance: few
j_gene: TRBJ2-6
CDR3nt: TGTGCCAGCAGCCAGAGGAACGCGTTCTCTGGGGCCAACGTCCTGACTTTC
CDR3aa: CASSQRNAFSGANVLTF

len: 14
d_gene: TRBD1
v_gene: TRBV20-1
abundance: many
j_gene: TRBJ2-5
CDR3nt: TGCAGTGCTAGAGGGCCTGGGACAGAAGAGACCCAGTACTTC
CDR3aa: CSARGPGTEETQYF

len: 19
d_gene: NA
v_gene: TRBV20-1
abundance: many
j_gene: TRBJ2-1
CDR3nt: TGCAGTGCTAGGCACTCCGGGGGCCCTCGAGGGGGAGGCTACAATGAGCAGTTCTTC
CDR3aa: CSARHSGGPRGGGYNEQFF

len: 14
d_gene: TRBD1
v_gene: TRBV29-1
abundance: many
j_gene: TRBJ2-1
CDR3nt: TGCAGCGTCGTATTCCGGGACAGTTACAATGAGCAGTTCTTC
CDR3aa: CSVVFRDSYNEQFF

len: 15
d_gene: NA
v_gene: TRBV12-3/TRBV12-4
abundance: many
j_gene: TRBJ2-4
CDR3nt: TGTGCCAGCATACAGTTGCCATTAGCCAAAAACATTCAGTACTTC
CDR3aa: CASIQLPLAKNIQYF

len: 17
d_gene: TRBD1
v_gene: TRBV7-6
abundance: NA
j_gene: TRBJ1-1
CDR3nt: TGTGCCAGCAGCCAACGGTACGCAGGGGGGGGAAGCCCTGAAGCTTTCTTT
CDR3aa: CASSQRYAGGGSPEAFF

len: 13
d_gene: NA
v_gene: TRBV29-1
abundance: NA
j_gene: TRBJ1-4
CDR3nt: TGCAGCGCTATAAATCCCGGCGATGAAAAACTGTTTTTT
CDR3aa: CSAINPGDEKLFF

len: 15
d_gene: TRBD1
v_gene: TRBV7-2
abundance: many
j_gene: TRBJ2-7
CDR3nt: TGTGCCAGCAGCCAACTCGGGACAGGGAGCTACGAGCAGTACTTC
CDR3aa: CASSQLGTGSYEQYF

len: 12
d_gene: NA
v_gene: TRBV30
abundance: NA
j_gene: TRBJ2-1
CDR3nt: TGTGCCTGGACTCTAGGGGGAGGTGAGCAGTTCTTC
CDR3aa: CAWTLGGGEQFF

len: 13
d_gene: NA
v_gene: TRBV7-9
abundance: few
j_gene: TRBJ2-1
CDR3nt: TGTGCCAGCAGCGGGGAAGCCTACAATGAGCAGTTCTTC
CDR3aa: CASSGEAYNEQFF

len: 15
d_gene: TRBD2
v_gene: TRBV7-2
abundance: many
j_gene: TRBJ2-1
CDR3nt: TGTGCCAGCCGCCAAGCTGCGGGGGGGAACAATGAGCAGTTCTTC
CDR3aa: CASRQAAGGNNEQFF

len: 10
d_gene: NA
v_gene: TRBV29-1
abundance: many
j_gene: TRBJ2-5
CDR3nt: TGCAGCGTTGCCCTAGAGACCCAGTACTTC
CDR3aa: CSVALETQYF

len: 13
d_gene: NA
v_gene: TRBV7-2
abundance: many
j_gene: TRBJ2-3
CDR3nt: TGTGCCAGCAGCCGGTGGGACACAGATACGCAGTATTTT
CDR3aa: CASSRWDTDTQYF

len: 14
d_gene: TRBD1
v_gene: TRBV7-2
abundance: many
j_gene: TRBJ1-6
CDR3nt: TGTGCCAGCAGCTTAGGACAGGGAAGGACACCCCTCCACTTT
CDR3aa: CASSLGQGRTPLHF

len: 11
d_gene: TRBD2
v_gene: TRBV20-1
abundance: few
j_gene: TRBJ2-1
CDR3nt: TGCAGTGCTTGGGCTAGCGGTGAGCAGTTCTTC
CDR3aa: CSAWASGEQFF

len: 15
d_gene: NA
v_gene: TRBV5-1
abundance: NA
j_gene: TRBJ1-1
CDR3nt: TGCGCCAGCAGCTTGGATAACACCTACGCCACTGAAGCTTTCTTT
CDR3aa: CASSLDNTYATEAFF

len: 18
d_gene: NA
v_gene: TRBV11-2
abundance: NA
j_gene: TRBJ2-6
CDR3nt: TGTGCCAGCAGCTGGGACGGATTGATTCCTTCTGGGGCCAACGTCCTGACTTTC
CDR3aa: CASSWDGLIPSGANVLTF

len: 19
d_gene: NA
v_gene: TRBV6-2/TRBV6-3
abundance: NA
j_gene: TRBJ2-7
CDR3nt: TGTGCCAGCAGAAACCGGATCCGGGACACCCCAGGGAGCTCCTACGAGCAGTACTTC
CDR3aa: CASRNRIRDTPGSSYEQYF

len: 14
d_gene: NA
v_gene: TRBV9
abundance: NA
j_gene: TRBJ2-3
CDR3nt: TGTGCCAGCAGCGTAGACGTAGATGCAGATACGCAGTATTTT
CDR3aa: CASSVDVDADTQYF

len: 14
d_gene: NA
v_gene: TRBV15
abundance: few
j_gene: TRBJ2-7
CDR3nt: TGTGCCACCAGCAGAGGGACGGTGACCTACGAGCAGTACTTC
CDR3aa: CATSRGTVTYEQYF

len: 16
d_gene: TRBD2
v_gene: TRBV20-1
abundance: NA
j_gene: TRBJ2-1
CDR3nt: TGCAGTGCTAGAGTGGGACTAGCGGGTACCTACAATGAGCAGTTCTTC
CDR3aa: CSARVGLAGTYNEQFF

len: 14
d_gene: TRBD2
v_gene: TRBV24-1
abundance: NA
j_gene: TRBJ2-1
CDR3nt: TGTGCCACCAGTGATTTGGGACTAGCAAATGAGCAGTTCTTC
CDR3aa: CATSDLGLANEQFF

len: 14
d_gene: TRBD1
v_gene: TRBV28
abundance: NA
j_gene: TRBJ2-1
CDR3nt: TGTGCCAGCAGTCCTGCCGGGACAGGGAGTTCGCAGTTCTTC
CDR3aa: CASSPAGTGSSQFF

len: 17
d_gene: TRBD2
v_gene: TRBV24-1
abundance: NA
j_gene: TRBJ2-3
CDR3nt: TGTGCCACCAGTGACCCCCCCAGTAGCGGGGTGGCAGATACGCAGTATTTT
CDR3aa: CATSDPPSSGVADTQYF

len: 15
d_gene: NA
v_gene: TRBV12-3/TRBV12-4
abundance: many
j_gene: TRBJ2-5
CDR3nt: TGTGCCAGCAGTGGTCGTGTTAGCCTGCGGGAGACCCAGTACTTC
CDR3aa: CASSGRVSLRETQYF

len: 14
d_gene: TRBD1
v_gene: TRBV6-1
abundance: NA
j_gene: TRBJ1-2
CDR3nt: TGTGCCAGCAACCCAGGGGGGTTTAACTATGGCTACACCTTC
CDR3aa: CASNPGGFNYGYTF

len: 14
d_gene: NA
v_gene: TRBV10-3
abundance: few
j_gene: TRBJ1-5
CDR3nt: TGTGCCATCAGTGCTAGTCATAGCAATCAGCCCCAGCATTTT
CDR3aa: CAISASHSNQPQHF

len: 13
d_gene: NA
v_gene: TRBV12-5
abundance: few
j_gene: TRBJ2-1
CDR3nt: TGTGCTAGTGGTCCCTCCGGGGACAATGAGCAGTTCTTC
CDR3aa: CASGPSGDNEQFF

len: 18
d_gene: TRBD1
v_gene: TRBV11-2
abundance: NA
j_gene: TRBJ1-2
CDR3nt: TGTGCCAGCAGCTTAGTTCAAACCTCTCCGGGACAGGGCGGAGGCTACACCTTC
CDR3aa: CASSLVQTSPGQGGGYTF

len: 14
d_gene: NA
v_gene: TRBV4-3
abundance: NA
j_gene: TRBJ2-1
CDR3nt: TGCGCCAGCAGCCAGGGCGGGGGCTTTGGTGAGCAGTTCTTC
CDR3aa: CASSQGGGFGEQFF

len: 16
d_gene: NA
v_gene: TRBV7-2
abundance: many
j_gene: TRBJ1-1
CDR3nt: TGTGCCAGCAGCTTAGCCCCTGGCCGGTGGAATAATGAAGCTTTCTTT
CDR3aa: CASSLAPGRWNNEAFF

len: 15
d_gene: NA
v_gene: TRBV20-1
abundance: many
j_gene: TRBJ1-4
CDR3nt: TGCAGTGCTAGAGATCAGGGACATAGGGATGAAAAACTGTTTTTT
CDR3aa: CSARDQGHRDEKLFF

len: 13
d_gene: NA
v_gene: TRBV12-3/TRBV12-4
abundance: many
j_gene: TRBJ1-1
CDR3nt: TGTGCCAGCAGCTGGACAGTGAACACTGAAGCTTTCTTT
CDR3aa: CASSWTVNTEAFF

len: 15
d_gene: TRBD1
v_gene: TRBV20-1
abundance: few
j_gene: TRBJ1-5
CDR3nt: TGCAGTGCTAGCGACCGGACAGGCTCTAATCAGCCCCAGCATTTT
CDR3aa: CSASDRTGSNQPQHF

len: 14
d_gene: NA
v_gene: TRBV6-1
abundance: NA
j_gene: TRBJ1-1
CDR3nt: TGTGCCAGCAGACCCCCCGGCAGGGTTCTAGAAGCTTTCTTT
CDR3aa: CASRPPGRVLEAFF

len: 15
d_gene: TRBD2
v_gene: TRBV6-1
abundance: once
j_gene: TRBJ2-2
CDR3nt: TGTGCCAGCACCGGACTAGCGGGGGACACCGGGGAGCTGTTTTTT
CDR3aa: CASTGLAGDTGELFF